This T cell receptor beta chain was documented in a study of T cell repertoires in aging, cancer and after chemotherapy. Whole-study findings and limits: Rebound thymic output was suggested by rising median generation probability during chemotherapy in each cancer cohort. Loss of evenness, beyond lost richness, contributed to age-related TCR diversity decline in cancer patients.

A mixed TRB-A/B primer pool amplified rearranged TRB by multiplex touch-down PCR. One entry per CDR3 protein, called by TCRdb with MiXCR from the multiplex PCR reads. The sample shows more than 2,500 distinct CDR3 sequences, about a fifth of them seen only once. The CDR3 is 14 amino acids. The V and J ends lost 2 bases and 0 bases respectively, with 8 bases between them. Germline V gene data show CDR1 as GTSNPN and CDR2 as SVGIG (reference sequence). This clonotype appeared once. Its specificity is unknown. TCR beta rearrangements were amplified from peripheral blood genomic DNA. Sequenced: blood. This chain connects TRBV30 to TRBJ2-1; no definite D call. The sequence derives from a human donor with a blood cancer. CDR3 protein: CAWSKGRSYNEQFF. CDR3 nucleotides: TGTGCCTGGAGTAAGGGCCGCTCCTACAATGAGCAGTTCTTC.